This T cell receptor beta chain was identified in a study of T cell responses to AZD1222 COVID-19 vaccine. The germline gives CDR1 MNHEY, CDR2 SVGEGT. The CDR3 is 17 residues long. V lost 0 bases, J lost 6 bases, and 20 bases lay in between. Generated by immunoSEQ multiplex PCR, the TCRdb table keeps only in-frame clones and is missing some. Altogether roughly 150,000 clones are present, 80% to 95% being singletons, with the ten largest covering approximately 1.2%. This clone was detected only once. As yet, its antigen is unknown. Findings and caveats of the study: Spike was spanned by vaccine-associated CD4 TCRs, with dominance at 160-218 and 743-854. A rise in Spike-specific TCR breadth and depth followed two AZD1222 doses.

The source of this sequence is an adult who received the AZD1222 COVID-19 vaccine. The gene calls are TRBV6-2 or TRBV6-3 and TRBJ1-1, with D tentatively TRBD1 (6 bases). The source was peripheral blood, collected 28 days after the second AZD1222 dose. The CDR3 spells CASSYSGGLRFDAEAFF. In DNA, the CDR3 is TGTGCCAGCAGTTACTCCGGGGGGCTCCGTTTTGATGCTGAAGCTTTCTTT.